The next 30 T cell receptor beta chains were all read from a single sample in a study of T cell changes during pregnancy in multiple sclerosis. Sequenced by immunoSEQ multiplex PCR; TCRdb stores in-frame clones only, minus some. The sample lists tens of thousands of clones; 85% to 95% were seen once. Material: CD4+ T cells from peripheral blood mononuclear cells, obtained in the third trimester of pregnancy. Receptor source: a female donor with multiple sclerosis, enrolled in a pregnancy study.

V is TRBV6-6 and J is TRBJ2-1; D perhaps matches TRBD1 (5 bases). The germline gives CDR1 MNHNY, CDR2 SVGAGI (reference sequence). Trimming took off 5 bases at V and 5 bases at J, with 19 bases between the two ends. This CDR3 comprises 16 residues. The CDR3 bases are TGTGCCAGCAGTACCGCCCAGGGTGTTGAAAACAATGAGCAGTTCTTC. Translated: CASSTAQGVENNEQFF.

The V gene is TRBV25-1, the J gene TRBJ1-2, with a possible D match to TRBD1 (6 bases). V dropped 6 bases and J dropped 4 bases, with 18 bases sitting between them. The CDR3 consists of 15 residues. Germline V CDR1 and CDR2: MGHDK, SYGVNS. The CDR3 DNA reads as TGTGCCAGCAGCGTATCGACAGGTTCAACCTATGGCTACACCTTC. Translation: CASSVSTGSTYGYTF.

This clone was observed a single time. The genes are TRBV19 and TRBJ2-4, with TRBD2 matching over 14 bases. Per germline, CDR1 LNHDA and CDR2 SQIVND (reference sequence). The CDR3 has 20 amino acids. V shed 7 bases, J shed 0 bases, and the junction held 14 bases outside the gene matches. In DNA, the CDR3 is TGTGCCAGTAATCCAGGACTAGCGGGGGGCAACCTACTAGCCAAAAACATTCAGTACTTC. Translating gives CASNPGLAGGNLLAKNIQYF.

The V call is TRBV5-6, the J call TRBJ1-2; 9 bases line up with TRBD1. J gave up 2 bases and V 5 bases, and 4 bases lay outside the gene matches. The CDR3 loop spans 14 amino acids. Germline lookup yields CDR1 SGHDT and CDR2 YYEEEE. The CDR3 DNA is TGTGCCAGCAGTTCCGGGACAGGGAACTATGGCTACACCTTC. Residues: CASSSGTGNYGYTF.

This clone is a singleton in its sample. V usage is TRBV10-3 and J usage is TRBJ1-5; TRBD1 agrees at 9 bases. Germline V gene sequence: CDR1 ENHRY, CDR2 SYGVKD. Trimming removed 2 bases from V and 2 bases from J; junction bases left unmatched: 4. The CDR3 loop spans 16 amino acids. The CDR3 nucleotides read TGTGCCATCAGTGAGAGCCGGACAGGGGGCAATCAGCCCCAGCATTTT. Protein product: CAISESRTGGNQPQHF.

This sequence joins TRBV5-4 and TRBJ1-1; D is perhaps TRBD1 (5 bases). CDR1 and CDR2 (germline): SGHNT, YYREEE (reference sequence). The CDR3 is 13 amino acids. V lost 1 base and J 3 bases, leaving 7 bases between the germline ends. The CDR3 DNA follows: TGTGCCAGCAGCTTGCCAGGGTACACTGAAGCTTTCTTT. Amino acid sequence: CASSLPGYTEAFF.

The J gene is TRBJ1-5, the V gene TRBV15; TRBD1 might be the D (6 bases). The germline V gene encodes CDR1 LNHNV and CDR2 YYDKDF (reference sequence). Trimming stripped 3 bases from V and 7 bases from J, with 10 bases between. The CDR3 is 13 residues long. This CDR3 reads CATSRAGEQPQHF. For the CDR3, the DNA is TGTGCCACCAGCAGGGCAGGGGAACAGCCCCAGCATTTT.

This clone was found once. The chain uses TRBV6-5 and TRBJ1-5; D is possibly TRBD1 (6 bases). The V gene lost 6 bases and the J gene lost 7 bases, with 16 bases spanning the gap. Per germline, CDR1 MNHEY and CDR2 SVGAGI. The CDR3 is made up of 14 amino acids. This CDR3 reads CASSLNRVSQPQHF. The CDR3 DNA reads TGTGCCAGCAGCCTTAACAGGGTAAGCCAGCCCCAGCATTTT.

The chain employs TRBV27 and TRBJ2-3; TRBD2 agrees at 12 bases. This CDR3 has 16 amino acids. Germline CDR1 is MNHEY and CDR2 is SMNVEV (reference sequence). The J segment lost 6 bases and the V segment lost 6 bases, leaving 10 bases of the junction unmatched. The CDR3 loop reads CASSPLGLAGQDTQYF. In nucleotides, the CDR3 is TGTGCCAGCAGCCCACTCGGACTAGCGGGACAGGATACGCAGTATTTT.

This sequence joins TRBV25-1 and TRBJ1-2; D may be TRBD1 (6 bases). CDR1 and CDR2 (germline): MGHDK, SYGVNS. This CDR3 comprises 13 residues. The V gene lost 5 bases and the J gene lost 8 bases, with 15 bases spanning the gap. CDR3 residues: CASSITGSRGYTF. The CDR3 region has the DNA TGTGCCAGCAGTATCACAGGGAGTCGGGGCTACACCTTC.

In its sample, this clone was seen once. The chain recombines TRBV19 with TRBJ1-3; 8 bases fit TRBD1. This CDR3 is 16 amino acids long. J gave up 2 bases and V 4 bases, and 7 bases lay outside the gene matches. CDR1 is LNHDA and CDR2 is SQIVND in the germline V gene (reference sequence). The CDR3 loop reads CASSTDRDFAGNTIYF. The CDR3 nucleotides are TGTGCCAGTAGTACGGACAGGGATTTTGCTGGAAACACCATATATTTT.

V gene TRBV7-2 combines with J gene TRBJ2-7; D may be TRBD1 (7 bases). Per germline, CDR1 SGHTA and CDR2 FQGNSA. The CDR3 extends over 16 amino acids. V was trimmed by 1 base and J by 2 bases, leaving 15 bases between them. The DNA for the CDR3 is TGTGCCAGCAGCTTAGGCGGGGTGACAGGGCCCTACGAGCAGTACTTC. Translation: CASSLGGVTGPYEQYF.

This chain connects TRBV6-6 to TRBJ2-3, with 10 nucleotides matching TRBD2. J lost 2 bases, V lost 6 bases, and 5 bases had no gene match. This CDR3 has 15 amino acids. The germline gives CDR1 MNHNY, CDR2 SVGAGI (reference sequence). Written as DNA, the CDR3 is TGTGCCAGCAGCCTAGCGGGGGCCTTCACAGATACGCAGTATTTT. This sequence encodes CASSLAGAFTDTQYF.

Only one count was recorded for this clone. The chain recombines TRBV6-5 with TRBJ2-7; 7 bases fit TRBD1. The germline CDR1 and CDR2 sequences are MNHEY and SVGAGI. The junction had 6 bases not matched to a gene; V was cut back by 5 bases and J by 2 bases. CDR3 size: 14 residues. This CDR3 reads CASSRQGLTYEQYF. Here the CDR3 DNA reads TGTGCCAGCAGTCGACAGGGCTTGACCTACGAGCAGTACTTC.

The chain combines TRBV30 with TRBJ1-6; D uncertain. Germline V lookup: CDR1 GTSNPN, CDR2 SVGIG (reference sequence). CDR3 size: 13 residues. Trimming left V 0 bases short and J 10 bases short, with 10 bases between. CDR3: CAWSVAVPSPLHF. For the CDR3, the DNA is TGTGCCTGGAGTGTGGCAGTCCCATCACCCCTCCACTTT.

The J gene is TRBJ1-5, the V gene TRBV19; D remains ambiguous. Trimming took 7 bases from V and 3 from J, leaving 13 bases between them. There are 14 residues in the CDR3. Germline values: CDR1 LNHDA, CDR2 SQIVND (reference sequence). The DNA of the CDR3 is TGTGCCAGTAATAAACAGAGTTCCAATCAGCCCCAGCATTTT. Encoded protein: CASNKQSSNQPQHF. Based on the CDR3 plus reference TRBV19 and TRBJ1-5, the full variable domain is DGGITQSPKYLFRKEGQNVTLSCEQNLNHDAMYWYRQDPGQGLRLIYYSQIVNDFQKGDIAEGYSVSREKKESFPLTVTSAQKNPTAFYLCASNKQSSNQPQHFGDGTRLSIL.

The chain is built from TRBV10-3 and TRBJ2-3; D gene uncertain. Germline-derived CDR1 and CDR2 are ENHRY and SYGVKD. CDR3 size: 12 residues. Trimming cost V 5 bases and J 5 bases, with 8 bases left between them. CDR3 coding DNA: TGTGCCATCAGTACTCTCGGAGATACGCAGTATTTT. It encodes CAISTLGDTQYF.

The rearrangement joins TRBV19 to TRBJ1-6; D is possibly TRBD1 (5 bases). Germline V gene sequence: CDR1 LNHDA, CDR2 SQIVND (reference sequence). Trimming shortened V by 6 bases and J by 9 bases, and 9 bases separated the two germline ends. The CDR3 has 12 residues. DNA for the CDR3: TGTGCCAGTAGCAGGGATGGTTCACCCCTCCACTTT. Protein sequence: CASSRDGSPLHF. The whole variable domain, filled in from reference TRBV19 and TRBJ1-6, reads DGGITQSPKYLFRKEGQNVTLSCEQNLNHDAMYWYRQDPGQGLRLIYYSQIVNDFQKGDIAEGYSVSREKKESFPLTVTSAQKNPTAFYLCASSRDGSPLHFGNGTRLTVT.

V and J are TRBV4-2 and TRBJ2-5, with TRBD1 as a possible D gene (5 bases). The CDR3 covers 17 residues. Trimming left V 1 base short and J 1 base short, with 16 bases between. Germline assignment: CDR1 LGHNA and CDR2 YNFKEQ. The CDR3 DNA reads TGTGCCAGCAGCCAAGTAGGAAGTCATGGGGCCCAAGAGACCCAGTACTTC. Translated, it gives CASSQVGSHGAQETQYF.

The chain carries TRBV30 and TRBJ2-7, with D tentatively TRBD1 (6 bases). This CDR3 has 12 amino acids. The germline V gene has CDR1 GTSNPN and CDR2 SVGIG (reference sequence). V lost 3 bases and J lost 7, with 13 bases in between. CDR3 in DNA: TGTGCCTGGAGGACAGGTTCGGCAGAGCAGTACTTC. It encodes CAWRTGSAEQYF.

The chain uses TRBV5-6 and TRBJ1-3; TRBD1 matches 7 bases. This CDR3 has 14 residues. From germline, CDR1 is SGHDT and CDR2 YYEEEE. Trimming removed 5 bases from V and 2 bases from J; junction bases left unmatched: 4. CDR3 DNA sequence: TGTGCCAGCAGTCGGACAGGCCCTGGAAACACCATATATTTT. Translation: CASSRTGPGNTIYF.

J is TRBJ1-2 and V is TRBV7-2; tentative D call: TRBD1 (5 bases). The ends were cut back, 1 base at V and 4 bases at J, with 13 bases in the middle. The V gene's germline CDR1 is SGHTA and CDR2 FQGNSA. The CDR3 has 15 amino acids. The CDR3 spells CASSLGAGIVYGYTF. In nucleotides, the CDR3 is TGTGCCAGCAGCTTAGGGGCAGGGATCGTCTATGGCTACACCTTC.

This clone was recorded once. The J gene is TRBJ1-1, the V gene TRBV19, with D unresolved. This CDR3 has 14 amino acids. Germline V lookup: CDR1 LNHDA, CDR2 SQIVND (reference sequence). Deletions cut 5 bases from V and 4 bases from J, with 14 bases between. The CDR3 sequence is CASSPPPAGTEAFF. CDR3 nucleotide sequence: TGTGCCAGTAGTCCACCCCCAGCGGGCACTGAAGCTTTCTTT. The full variable domain, rest sourced from reference TRBV19 and TRBJ1-1, is DGGITQSPKYLFRKEGQNVTLSCEQNLNHDAMYWYRQDPGQGLRLIYYSQIVNDFQKGDIAEGYSVSREKKESFPLTVTSAQKNPTAFYLCASSPPPAGTEAFFGQGTRLTVV.

The rearrangement links TRBV21-1 to TRBJ1-4; no DNA check was done on the table's D call, TRBD1. TRBV21-1 is an annotated pseudogene. This CDR3 is built from 14 residues. CDR3 DNA: TGTGCCAGCAGCAAGGGACAGGGGGATGAAAAACTGTTTTTT. Translation: CASSKGQGDEKLFF.

CDR3 sequence reads: CATSDRSNEKLFF. The CDR3 coding sequence is TGTGCCACCTCGGACAGGAGTAATGAAAAACTGTTTTTT. J is TRBJ1-4 and V is TRBV19; 7 positions agree with TRBD1. The V gene end was trimmed by 10 bases and the J gene end by 4 bases; junction bases not matched to a gene: 6. CDR3 length: 13 residues. Germline V gene data show CDR1 as LNHDA and CDR2 as SQIVND (reference sequence).

The chain joins TRBV29-1 to TRBJ1-1, with 12 bases aligning to TRBD1. V lost 6 bases and J lost 2; bases outside the gene matches: 10. Germline values: CDR1 SQVTM, CDR2 ANQGSEA. This CDR3 has 16 amino acids. The DNA for the CDR3 is TGCAGCGTGGGGACCCCGGGACAGGGGGCTAACACTGAAGCTTTCTTT. This codes for CSVGTPGQGANTEAFF.

This chain links TRBV30 with TRBJ1-6; TRBD1 matches 9 bases. Germline V gene data show CDR1 as GTSNPN and CDR2 as SVGIG (reference sequence). This CDR3 region has 15 residues. The ends lost 3 bases at V and 6 bases at J; junction bases unmatched: 6. CDR3 loop: CAWRGQGQSNSPLHF. The CDR3 nucleotides read TGTGCCTGGAGGGGACAGGGTCAGAGTAATTCACCCCTCCACTTT.

This sequence joins TRBV10-3 and TRBJ1-4, with 8 bases matching TRBD1. The germline V gene has CDR1 ENHRY and CDR2 SYGVKD. V gave up 0 bases and J gave up 2 bases; unmatched junction bases: 5. There are 17 residues in the CDR3. CDR3 DNA: TGTGCCATCAGTGAGTCGACGCGGACAGGGACTAATGAAAAACTGTTTTTT. Its translation is CAISESTRTGTNEKLFF.

The V gene is TRBV21-1, the J gene TRBJ2-2; the listed D gene, TRBD2, was not tested against the DNA. TRBV21-1 is described as a pseudogene. This CDR3 comprises 16 residues. CDR3 nucleotides: TGTGCCAGCAGCACAATAGCGGGAACGGGAGAGGGGGAGCTGTTTTTT. It is translated as CASSTIAGTGEGELFF.

About this clone itself: Other DNA sequences of this sample code for an identical CDR3. V gene TRBV7-2 combines with J gene TRBJ1-2; a weak D match, TRBD1 (6 bases). V lost 5 bases and J lost 1, with 11 bases in between. The CDR3 is made up of 14 amino acids. The germline gives CDR1 SGHTA, CDR2 FQGNSA. As DNA, the CDR3 is TGTGCCAGCAGCCTGGACAGCCTTAACTATGGCTACACCTTC. Translation gives CASSLDSLNYGYTF.